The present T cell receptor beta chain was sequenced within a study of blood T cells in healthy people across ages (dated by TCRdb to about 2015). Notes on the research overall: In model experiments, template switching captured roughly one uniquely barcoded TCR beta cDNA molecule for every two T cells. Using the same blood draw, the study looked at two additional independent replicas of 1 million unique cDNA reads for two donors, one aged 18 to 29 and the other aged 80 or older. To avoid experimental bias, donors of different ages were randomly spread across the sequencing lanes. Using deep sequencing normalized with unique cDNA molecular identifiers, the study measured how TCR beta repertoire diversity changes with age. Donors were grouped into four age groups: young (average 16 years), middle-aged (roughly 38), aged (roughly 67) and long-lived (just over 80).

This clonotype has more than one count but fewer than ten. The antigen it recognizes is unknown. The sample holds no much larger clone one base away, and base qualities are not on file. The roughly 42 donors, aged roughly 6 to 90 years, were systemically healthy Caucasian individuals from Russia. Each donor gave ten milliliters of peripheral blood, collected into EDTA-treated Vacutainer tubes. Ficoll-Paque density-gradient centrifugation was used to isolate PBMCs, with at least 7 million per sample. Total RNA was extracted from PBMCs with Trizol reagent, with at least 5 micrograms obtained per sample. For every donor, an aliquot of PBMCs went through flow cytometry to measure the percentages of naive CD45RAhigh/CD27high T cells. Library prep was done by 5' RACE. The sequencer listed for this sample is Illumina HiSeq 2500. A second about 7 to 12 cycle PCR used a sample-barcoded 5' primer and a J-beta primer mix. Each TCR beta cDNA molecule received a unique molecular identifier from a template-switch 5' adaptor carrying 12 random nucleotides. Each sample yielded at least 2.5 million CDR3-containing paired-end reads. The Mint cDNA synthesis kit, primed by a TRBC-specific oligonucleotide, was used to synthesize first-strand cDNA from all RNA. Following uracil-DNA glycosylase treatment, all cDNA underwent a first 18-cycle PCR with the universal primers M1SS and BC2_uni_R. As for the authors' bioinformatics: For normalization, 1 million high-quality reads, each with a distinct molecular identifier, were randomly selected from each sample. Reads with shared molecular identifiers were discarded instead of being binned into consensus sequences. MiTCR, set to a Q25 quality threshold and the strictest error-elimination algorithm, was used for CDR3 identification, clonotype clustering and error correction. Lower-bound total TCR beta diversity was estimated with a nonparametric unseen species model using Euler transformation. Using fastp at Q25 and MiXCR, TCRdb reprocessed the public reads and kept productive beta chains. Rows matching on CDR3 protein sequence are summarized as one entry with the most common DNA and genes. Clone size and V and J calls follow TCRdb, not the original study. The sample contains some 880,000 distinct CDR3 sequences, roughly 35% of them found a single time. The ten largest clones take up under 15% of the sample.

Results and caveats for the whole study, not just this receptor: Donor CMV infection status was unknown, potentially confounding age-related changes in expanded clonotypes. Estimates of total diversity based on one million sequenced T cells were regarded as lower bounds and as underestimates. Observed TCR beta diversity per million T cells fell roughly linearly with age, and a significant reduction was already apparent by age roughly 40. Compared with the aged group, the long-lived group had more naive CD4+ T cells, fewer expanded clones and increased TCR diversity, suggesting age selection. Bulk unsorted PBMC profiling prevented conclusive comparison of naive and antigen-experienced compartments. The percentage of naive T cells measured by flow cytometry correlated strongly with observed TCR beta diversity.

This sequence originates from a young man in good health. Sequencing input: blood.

The DNA sequence is as follows: TGCAGTGCTCCTGCGGGGCGGGGGGGCGGTGAGCAGTTCTTC. This translates into CSAPAGRGGGEQFF. The chain couples TRBV20-1 to TRBJ2-1, with 9 junctional bases fitting TRBD2. Taken from cysteine to phenylalanine, the CDR3 has 14 residues. Just CDR3 DNA is preserved here, 42 bases in frame from base 1. Looking up the germline V gene (reference sequence) yields CDR1 DFQATT and CDR2 SNEGSKA. V is cut back by 5 bases and J by 9 bases, with 11 bases in the junction unmatched.